The clone carrying this TCR beta chain occurred many times. Its antigen remains unknown. This sample is drawn from a study of T cell repertoires in cytomegalovirus infection. General observations from the study: The response measured ex vivo was dominated by TCR beta clonotypes (HLA-C-restricted and CMV-specific). Identification of carriers of CMV plus the relevant HLA was achieved through cumulative public TCR beta family frequency.

The CDR3 spans 15 residues. V was cut by 3 bases and J by 1 base, with 13 bases left in between. Germline-derived CDR1 and CDR2 are MDHEN and SYDVKM. MiXCR was run by TCRdb on the reads, yielding one entry per CDR3 protein. This sample carries some 680,000 distinct CDR3 sequences, less than 40% of them seen once, and the ten largest clones take about 2.8%. The rearrangement uses TRBV28 and TRBJ2-7; tentatively, D is TRBD1 (6 bases). The sequence was obtained from a human donor in good health (CMV status not recorded). Some clones in this sample may be carry-over from other donors' samples. Material for sequencing was PBMCs. DNA for the CDR3: TGTGCCAGCAGTTTCTTCCGGGACATTTCCTACGAGCAGTACTTC. This sequence encodes CASSFFRDISYEQYF.